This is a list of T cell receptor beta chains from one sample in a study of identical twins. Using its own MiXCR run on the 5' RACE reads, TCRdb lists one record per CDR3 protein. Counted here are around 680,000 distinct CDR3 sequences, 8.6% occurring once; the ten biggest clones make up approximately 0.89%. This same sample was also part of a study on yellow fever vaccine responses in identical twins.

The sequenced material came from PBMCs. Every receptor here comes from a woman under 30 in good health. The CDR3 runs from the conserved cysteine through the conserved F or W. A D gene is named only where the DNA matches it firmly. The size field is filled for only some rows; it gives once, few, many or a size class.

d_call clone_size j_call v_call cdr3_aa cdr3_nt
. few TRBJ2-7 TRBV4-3 CASSQDWASRVGSYEQYF TGCGCCAGCAGCCAAGATTGGGCGAGCAGGGTTGGATCCTACGAGCAGTACTTC
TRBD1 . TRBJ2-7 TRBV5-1 CASTQDGTGTFYEQYF TGCGCCAGCACCCAGGACGGGACAGGGACATTCTACGAGCAGTACTTC
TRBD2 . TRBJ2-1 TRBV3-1 CASSQASGGAELFF TGTGCCAGCAGCCAGGCTAGCGGGGGGGCCGAATTATTCTTC
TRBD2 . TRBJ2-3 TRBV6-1 CASSLGVRGKRTDTQYF TGTGCCAGCAGCCTAGGGGTGCGGGGGAAACGCACAGATACGCAGTATTTT
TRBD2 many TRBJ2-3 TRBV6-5 CASSFSSGTTDTQYF TGTGCCAGCAGTTTTTCTAGCGGGACCACAGATACGCAGTATTTT
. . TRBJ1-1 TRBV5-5 CARGPDLNTEAFF TGTGCCAGGGGCCCAGACTTGAACACTGAAGCTTTCTTT
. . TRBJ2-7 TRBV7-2 CASSLDEVYYEQYF TGTGCCAGCAGCTTAGATGAAGTCTATTACGAGCAGTACTTC
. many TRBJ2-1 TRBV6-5 CASSYIDEQFF TGTGCCAGCAGTTACATCGATGAGCAGTTCTTC
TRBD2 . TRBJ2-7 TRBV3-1 CASSPSSGREYEQYF TGTGCCAGCAGTCCCTCTAGCGGGAGAGAGTACGAGCAGTACTTC
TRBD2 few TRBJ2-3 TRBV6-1 CASSPLIGSGGRTDTQYF TGTGCCAGCAGCCCCTTGATAGGTAGCGGGGGACGCACAGATACGCAGTATTTT
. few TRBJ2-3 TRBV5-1 CASSFEGASTDTQYF TGCGCCAGCAGCTTTGAGGGAGCTAGCACAGATACGCAGTATTTT
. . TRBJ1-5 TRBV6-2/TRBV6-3 CASSSGSPNQPQHF TGTGCCAGCAGTTCCGGGTCACCCAATCAGCCCCAGCATTTT
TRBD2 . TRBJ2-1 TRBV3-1 CASRSLGGGPYNEQFF TGTGCCAGCCGCTCCCTGGGCGGGGGGCCTTACAATGAGCAGTTCTTC
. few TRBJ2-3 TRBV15 CATSRAVTDTDTQYF TGTGCCACCAGCAGAGCGGTTACAGACACAGATACGCAGTATTTT
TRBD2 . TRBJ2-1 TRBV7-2 CASSWTSGLNEQFF TGTGCCAGCAGTTGGACTAGCGGCCTCAATGAGCAGTTCTTC
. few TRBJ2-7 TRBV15 CATGHTPTYEQYF TGTGCCACCGGACACACGCCTACCTACGAGCAGTACTTC
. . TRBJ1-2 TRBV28 CASSPGYVGYTF TGTGCCAGCAGTCCCGGCTATGTGGGCTACACCTTC
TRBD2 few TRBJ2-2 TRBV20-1 CSAREGTSGDTGELFF TGCAGTGCTAGAGAAGGGACTAGCGGGGACACCGGGGAGCTGTTTTTT
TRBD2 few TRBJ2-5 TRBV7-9 CASSLERTSGQETQYF TGTGCCAGCAGCCTTGAGCGGACTAGCGGTCAAGAGACCCAGTACTTC
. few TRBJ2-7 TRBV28 CASSLTTDGDEQYF TGTGCCAGCAGTTTAACGACGGATGGGGACGAGCAGTACTTC
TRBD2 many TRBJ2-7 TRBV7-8 CASSLGGLAGVYEQYF TGTGCCAGCAGCTTAGGGGGACTAGCGGGAGTCTACGAGCAGTACTTC
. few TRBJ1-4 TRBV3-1 CASSLGGSDSNEKLFF TGTGCCAGCAGCCTCGGGGGATCTGACTCTAATGAAAAACTGTTTTTT
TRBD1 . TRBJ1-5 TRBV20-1 CSASLSTGTGGQPQHF TGCAGTGCTAGCCTTTCTACCGGGACAGGCGGCCAGCCCCAGCATTTT
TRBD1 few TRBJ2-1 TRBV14 CASSQDFTGVNEQFF TGTGCCAGCAGCCAAGACTTTACAGGGGTCAATGAGCAGTTCTTC
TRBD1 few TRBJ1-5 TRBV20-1 CSAILTGGFNQPQHF TGCAGTGCTATCCTTACAGGGGGCTTCAATCAGCCCCAGCATTTT
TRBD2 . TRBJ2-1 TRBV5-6 CASSPGLAGWQTYNEQFF TGTGCCAGCAGCCCGGGACTAGCGGGCTGGCAAACCTACAATGAGCAGTTCTTC